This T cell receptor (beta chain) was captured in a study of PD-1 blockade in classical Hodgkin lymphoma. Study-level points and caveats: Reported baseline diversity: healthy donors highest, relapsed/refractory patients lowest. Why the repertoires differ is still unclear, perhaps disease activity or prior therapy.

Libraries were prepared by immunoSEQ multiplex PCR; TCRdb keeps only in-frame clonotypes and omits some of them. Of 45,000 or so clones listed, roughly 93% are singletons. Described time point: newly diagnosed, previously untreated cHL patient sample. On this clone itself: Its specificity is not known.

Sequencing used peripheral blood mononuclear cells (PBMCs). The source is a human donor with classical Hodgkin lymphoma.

CDR3 nucleotides: TGTGCCAGCAGTGAACATTCGGGACAGTATGGCTACACCTTC. This translates into CASSEHSGQYGYTF. This sequence joins TRBV6-1 and TRBJ1-2, with TRBD1 matching 7 bases. V lost 2 bases, J lost 5 bases, and 5 bases stayed unmatched. This CDR3 contains 14 residues. Germline CDR1 MNHNS, CDR2 SASEGT.